Following are 17 T cell receptor beta chains from one sample sequenced in a study of human T cells and chemical hapten exposure. Each CDR3 protein is one row after TCRdb ran MiXCR on the RACE reads. The sample includes around 350,000 distinct CDR3 sequences, 5% to 6.5% seen only once; the top ten take under 9.5%. Regarding time point: pre-sensitization, week 0. Regarding treatment: therapeutic diphenylcyclopropenone sensitization with weekly scalp DPC. The specimen was whole blood, collected in connection with sensitization to the hapten diphenylcyclopropenone (DPC). These receptors all come from a woman aged 18-35 years with alopecia areata. Some clones in this sample may be carry-over from other donors' samples.

The gene calls are TRBV12-3 or TRBV12-4 and TRBJ2-7, with D possibly matching TRBD2 (6 bases). V was shortened by 8 bases and J by 2 bases, with 13 bases between the two germline ends. The CDR3 runs 13 residues. The CDR3 DNA reads as TGTGCCAGCCGTCAGGCGGGGACCTACGAGCAGTACTTC. As protein: CASRQAGTYEQYF.

This clonotype was counted ten times or more. The CDR3 sequence: CASSPDRGTGELFF. DNA of the CDR3: TGTGCCAGCAGTCCTGACAGGGGTACCGGGGAGCTGTTTTTT. J is TRBJ2-2 and V is TRBV6-2 or TRBV6-3; 8 positions agree with TRBD1. This CDR3 has 14 amino acids. V shed 5 bases, J shed 5 bases, and the junction held 4 bases outside the gene matches. Germline CDR1 and CDR2: MNHEY and SVGEGT.

The gene calls are TRBV29-1 and TRBJ2-3; possibly TRBD1 or TRBD2 for D (6 bases each). The CDR3 is made up of 14 amino acids. CDR1 and CDR2 (germline): SQVTM, ANQGSEA. V was trimmed by 4 bases and J by 1 base, leaving 12 bases between them. CDR3: CSVGKGGGTDTQYF. CDR3 coding DNA: TGCAGCGTTGGAAAGGGGGGCGGCACAGATACGCAGTATTTT.

The chain couples TRBV12-3 or TRBV12-4 to TRBJ1-2; tentative D call: TRBD1 (5 bases). The CDR3 contains 14 residues. V was clipped by 6 bases and J by 4 bases, with 15 bases between them. The chain's CDR3 is CASSGPGGLYGYTF. The CDR3 DNA reads as TGTGCCAGCAGCGGACCGGGGGGTCTCTATGGCTACACCTTC.

At least ten counts were recorded for this clonotype. V is TRBV29-1 and J is TRBJ2-1; 8 nucleotides agree with TRBD2. Trimming cost V 8 bases and J 0 bases; bases outside gene matches: 6. The CDR3 runs to 14 residues. Germline-derived CDR1 and CDR2 are SQVTM and ANQGSEA. CDR3 loop: CSTTRGDSYNEQFF. The CDR3 nucleotides are TGCAGCACTACGCGGGGGGACTCCTACAATGAGCAGTTCTTC.

The table lists this clonotype with a few counts. The rearrangement joins TRBV7-9 to TRBJ2-7; 10 positions agree with TRBD2. Trimming removed 6 bases from V and 1 base from J; junction bases left unmatched: 9. The CDR3 extends over 16 amino acids. Per germline, CDR1 SEHNR and CDR2 FQNEAQ (reference sequence). The CDR3 bases are TGTGCCAGCAGTCCTACTCTAGCGGGGGCGTCCTACGAGCAGTACTTC. This codes for CASSPTLAGASYEQYF.

This clonotype was observed at least ten times. The CDR3 bases are TGTGCCAGCAGTGGGGAGAGATGGCCCCAGCATTTT. Its translation is CASSGERWPQHF. The rearrangement joins TRBV12-3 or TRBV12-4 to TRBJ1-5; D is unclear. The CDR3 spans 12 residues. Trimming took 5 bases from V and 9 from J, leaving 11 bases between them.

This clonotype was seen many times. The chain is built from TRBV5-1 and TRBJ2-3, with 10 bases lining up with TRBD1. The germline CDR1 and CDR2 sequences are SGHRS and YFSETQ. The CDR3 covers 16 residues. Germline trimming cut 2 bases from V and 5 bases from J; bases unmatched to any gene: 8. The CDR3 protein is CASSFMRDRGQDTQYF. CDR3 coding DNA: TGCGCCAGCAGCTTCATGAGGGACAGGGGTCAAGATACGCAGTATTTT.

This clonotype has ten or more counts. The rearrangement joins TRBV27 to TRBJ2-3; 13 bases fit TRBD2. Per germline, CDR1 MNHEY and CDR2 SMNVEV (reference sequence). The CDR3 sequence is 16 residues long. V lost 2 bases, J lost 4 bases, and 3 bases stayed unmatched. CDR3 region: CASSLTLAGGPDTQYF. For the CDR3, the DNA is TGTGCCAGCAGTTTAACACTAGCGGGGGGGCCAGATACGCAGTATTTT.

The chain links TRBV4-3 to TRBJ2-2; TRBD1 might be the D (6 bases). V was pared by 2 bases and J by 3 bases, with 16 bases between. The CDR3 covers 17 residues. Germline V CDR1 and CDR2: LGHNA, YSLEER. In nucleotides, the CDR3 is TGCGCCAGCAGCCAACAGGGGTCAACCTCCTACACCGGGGAGCTGTTTTTT. Translated, it gives CASSQQGSTSYTGELFF.

The table lists this clonotype with many counts. The chain has TRBV29-1 and TRBJ1-6; D gene uncertain. The CDR3 is made up of 13 amino acids. Germline CDR1 SQVTM, CDR2 ANQGSEA. The ends were cut back, 6 bases at V and 7 bases at J, with 13 bases in the middle. The CDR3 DNA reads TGCAGCGTCCGCTCCGACGGGAATTCACCCCTCCACTTT. It specifies CSVRSDGNSPLHF.

This clonotype was seen repeatedly, ten times or more. The genes are TRBV11-2 and TRBJ1-2; unclear D gene. This CDR3 comprises 12 residues. Looked up from germline, CDR1 is SGHAT and CDR2 is FQNNGV. V was trimmed by 5 bases and J by 4 bases, leaving 8 bases between them. CDR3 sequence: CASSPDGYGYTF. CDR3 DNA: TGTGCCAGCAGCCCGGACGGCTATGGCTACACCTTC.

The chain is built from TRBV7-9 and TRBJ2-1; D gene ambiguous. The germline V gene has CDR1 SEHNR and CDR2 FQNEAQ (reference sequence). V was trimmed by 0 bases and J by 5 bases, leaving 8 bases between them. The CDR3 runs 14 residues. The CDR3 reads CASSLALGDNEQFF. CDR3 bases: TGTGCCAGCAGCTTAGCCCTTGGTGACAATGAGCAGTTCTTC. The complete variable domain, with remaining parts taken from reference TRBV7-9 and TRBJ2-1, reads DTGVSQNPRHKITKRGQNVTFRCDPISEHNRLYWYRQTLGQGPEFLTYFQNEAQLEKSRLLSDRFSAERPKGSFSTLEIQRTEQGDSAMYLCASSLALGDNEQFFGPGTRLTVL.

This clonotype has ten or more counts. This chain uses TRBV12-3 or TRBV12-4 with TRBJ1-2, with unresolved D. Trimming stripped 5 bases from V and 2 bases from J, with 15 bases between. This CDR3 has 15 amino acids. CDR3 region: CASSLVPNKNYGYTF. The CDR3 DNA is TGTGCCAGCAGTCTCGTCCCCAACAAAAACTATGGCTACACCTTC.

This clonotype has only a few counts. The chain joins TRBV6-4 to TRBJ2-3; 7 positions agree with TRBD1. Looked up from germline, CDR1 is MRHNA and CDR2 is SNTAGT. The CDR3 covers 15 residues. The V gene end was trimmed by 5 bases and the J gene end by 2 bases; junction bases not matched to a gene: 7. In DNA form, the CDR3 reads TGTGCCAGCAGTACAGGGGCTGGGGTCACAGATACGCAGTATTTT. The encoded protein is CASSTGAGVTDTQYF.

This clonotype was seen ten or more times. This sequence may be a read error, since a much larger clone differs from it by one base. This chain joins TRBV5-1 and TRBJ1-1; TRBD1 matches 7 bases. The CDR3 contains 13 residues. Germline CDR1 and CDR2: SGHRS and YFSETQ. Losses at the gene ends were 2 bases for V and 3 bases for J; bases not matched to a gene: 1. The CDR3 coding sequence is TGCGCCAGCAGCTTCGACAGGGACACTGAAGCTTTCTTT. It encodes CASSFDRDTEAFF. Complete variable domain (other parts from reference TRBV5-1 and TRBJ1-1): KAGVTQTPRYLIKTRGQQVTLSCSPISGHRSVSWYQQTPGQGLQFLFEYFSETQRNKGNFPGRFSGRQFSNSRSEMNVSTLELGDSALYLCASSFDRDTEAFFGQGTRLTVV.

This clonotype was counted a few times. This may stem from a read error, because a much larger clone lies one nucleotide away. V gene TRBV15 combines with J gene TRBJ1-1; D ambiguous. This CDR3 comprises 13 residues. In germline, CDR1 is LNHNV, CDR2 YYDKDF (reference sequence). CDR3 residues: CATCRDQNTEAFF. DNA for the CDR3: TGTGCCACCTGCAGAGATCAGAACACTGAAGCTTTCTTT.